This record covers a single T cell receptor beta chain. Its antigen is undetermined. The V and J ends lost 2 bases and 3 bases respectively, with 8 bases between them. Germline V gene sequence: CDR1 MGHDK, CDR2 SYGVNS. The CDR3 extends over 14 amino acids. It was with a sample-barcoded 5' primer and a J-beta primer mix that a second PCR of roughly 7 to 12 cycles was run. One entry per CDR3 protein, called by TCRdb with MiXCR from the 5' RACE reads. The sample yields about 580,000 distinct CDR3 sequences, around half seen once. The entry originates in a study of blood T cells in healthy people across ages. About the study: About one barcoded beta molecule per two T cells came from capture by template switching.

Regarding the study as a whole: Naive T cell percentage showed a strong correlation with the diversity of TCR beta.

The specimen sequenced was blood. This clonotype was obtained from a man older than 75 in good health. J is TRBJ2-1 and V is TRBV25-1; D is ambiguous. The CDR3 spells CASSEPQGYNEQFF. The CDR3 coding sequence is TGTGCCAGCAGTGAACCACAAGGCTACAATGAGCAGTTCTTC. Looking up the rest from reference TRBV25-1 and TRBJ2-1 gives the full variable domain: EADIYQTPRYLVIGTGKKITLECSQTMGHDKMYWYQQDPGMELHLIHYSYGVNSTEKGDLSSESTVSRIRTEHFPLTLESARPSHTSQYLCASSEPQGYNEQFFGPGTRLTVL.